This TCR beta chain was obtained from a study of T cell responses to AZD1222 COVID-19 vaccine. This table comes from immunoSEQ multiplex PCR, and its TCRdb copy is limited to in-frame clones, with some not included. Of roughly 180,000 clones listed, more than 85% are singletons. The CDR3 is 17 amino acids. V dropped 4 bases and J dropped 0 bases, with 15 bases sitting between them. The germline V gene encodes CDR1 LGHNA and CDR2 YSLEER. This clonotype was sampled from an adult who received the AZD1222 COVID-19 vaccine. The sample was peripheral blood, taken 28 days after the second AZD1222 dose. This chain joins TRBV4-3 and TRBJ1-4; D uncertain. The CDR3 coding sequence is TGCGCCAGCAGCCGCACATCCTCAGGATCAACTAATGAAAAACTGTTTTTT. It yields the protein CASSRTSSGSTNEKLFF.